The entry that follows covers one T cell receptor beta chain sequence. TCRdb reprocessed the RACE reads with MiXCR, giving one entry per CDR3 protein. The data hold about 190,000 distinct CDR3 sequences, with approximately 24% observed a single time. Documented time point: patch test 3, about 24 weeks after DPC sensitization. Treatment indicated: therapeutic diphenylcyclopropenone sensitization with weekly scalp DPC. From germline, CDR1 is MNHEY and CDR2 SMNVEV (reference sequence). V lost 6 bases to trimming and J lost 0 bases; unmatched junction nucleotides: 7. CDR3 size: 16 residues. These data belong to a study of human T cells and chemical hapten exposure.

The source was whole blood, collected in connection with sensitization to the hapten diphenylcyclopropenone (DPC). This rearrangement joins TRBV27 to TRBJ1-3; 8 positions agree with TRBD1. This clonotype originated in a woman aged 40-49 years with alopecia areata. Some clones in this sample may be carry-over from other donors' samples. The CDR3 protein is CASSSRQGISGNTIYF. The CDR3 DNA follows: TGTGCCAGCAGCTCCCGACAGGGGATCTCTGGAAACACCATATATTTT.